This is a list of T cell receptor beta chains from one sample in a study of blood T cell repertoires in COVID-19. Method: immunoSEQ multiplex PCR; TCRdb's copy keeps in-frame clones and lacks some. The sample lists around 91,000 clones, 85% occurring once. The sequencing input was peripheral blood. These receptors originate from a man aged 80 or over with acute or convalescent COVID-19. The CDR3 runs from the conserved cysteine through the conserved F or W. Fields, in order: V gene, D gene, CDR3 length, J gene, clone size, CDR3 DNA, CDR3 protein. D genes are given only for firm matches. Clone size is not always given. Where it is, it says once, few, many or a class for expanded clones.

TRBV28	NA	13	TRBJ1-2	once	TGTGCCAGCAGTCCTCAGGGTGGCTATGGCTACACCTTC	CASSPQGGYGYTF
TRBV30	NA	13	TRBJ2-3	NA	TGTGCCTGGAAGACCGAGGGCACAGATACGCAGTATTTT	CAWKTEGTDTQYF
TRBV9	NA	15	TRBJ2-5	few	TGTGCCAGCAGCGTAGTTCTGGGGGGAAAAGAGACCCAGTACTTC	CASSVVLGGKETQYF
TRBV4-2	TRBD1	17	TRBJ1-2	NA	TGTGCCAGCAGCACCAACCCTTCCGGGACAGGGGTCTATGGCTACACCTTC	CASSTNPSGTGVYGYTF
TRBV7-2	NA	14	TRBJ2-3	NA	TGTGCCAGCAGCTTACGTCAGGGGCCAGATACGCAGTATTTT	CASSLRQGPDTQYF
TRBV2	NA	15	TRBJ2-1	NA	TGTGCCAGCAGCGGGCGCTCTGGACTTTACAATGAGCAGTTCTTC	CASSGRSGLYNEQFF
TRBV5-8	NA	16	TRBJ2-5	once	TGTGCCAGCAGCCCGGGCCTTCGGGACACAGAAGAGACCCAGTACTTC	CASSPGLRDTEETQYF
TRBV6-1	TRBD2	15	TRBJ2-7	once	TGTGCCAGCAGTGAACCCGGGACTAGGTCCTACGAGCAGTACTTC	CASSEPGTRSYEQYF
TRBV6-6	NA	14	TRBJ1-2	NA	TGTGCCACCGGTATCGGACGGGCGGGCTATGGCTACACCTTC	CATGIGRAGYGYTF
TRBV5-1	TRBD2	13	TRBJ2-7	few	TGCGCCAGCAGCTTATTTAGCGGGAGCGAGCAGTACTTC	CASSLFSGSEQYF
TRBV7-2	TRBD2	13	TRBJ2-7	NA	TGTGCCAGCAGCAGCGGGAGCCTCTACGAGCAGTACTTC	CASSSGSLYEQYF
TRBV9	NA	16	TRBJ2-3	NA	TGTGCCAGCGCGGAGGGCGTAGGGCTCAGCACAGATACGCAGTATTTT	CASAEGVGLSTDTQYF
TRBV19	NA	12	TRBJ1-5	NA	TGTGCCAGTAGTCTCTTCGGGGAGCCCCAGCATTTT	CASSLFGEPQHF
TRBV6-6	TRBD1	14	TRBJ2-3	NA	TGTGCCAGCAGTGGACAGGGGTTTTTAGATACGCAGTATTTT	CASSGQGFLDTQYF
TRBV29-1	TRBD1	13	TRBJ1-4	few	TGCAGCGTTGATCTCAGGGGGACTGAAAAACTGTTTTTT	CSVDLRGTEKLFF
TRBV19	TRBD1	12	TRBJ2-7	NA	TGTGCCAGTTCTGACAGGGATTACGAGCAGTACTTC	CASSDRDYEQYF
TRBV3-1/TRBV3-2	TRBD1	14	TRBJ1-2	few	TGTGCCAGCAGCCAGGAGGGACAGGCCTATGGCTACACCTTC	CASSQEGQAYGYTF
TRBV5-8	TRBD2	14	TRBJ2-5	NA	TGTGCCAGCAGCATACTAGCGGGAGGAGAGACCCAGTACTTC	CASSILAGGETQYF
TRBV14	TRBD1	20	TRBJ1-1	NA	TGTGCCAGCAGCCAAGATCTGGAACAGGGGGTTGCAGGAAGGAGGACTGAAGCTTTCTTT	CASSQDLEQGVAGRRTEAFF
TRBV7-2	NA	16	TRBJ2-5	once	TGTGCCAGCAGCAAGCCCGCCCCGGTGACACAAGAGACCCAGTACTTC	CASSKPAPVTQETQYF
TRBV18	NA	13	TRBJ2-3	NA	TGTGCCAGCTCACGGGGGACATTGGATACGCAGTATTTT	CASSRGTLDTQYF
TRBV18	TRBD2	18	TRBJ2-5	NA	TGTGCCAGCTCACCACCGGTCGGGACTAGCGGGAGGAGGGAGACCCAGTACTTC	CASSPPVGTSGRRETQYF
TRBV3-1/TRBV3-2	NA	15	TRBJ1-3	NA	TGTGCCAGCAGTGTTAGCCAGGGCAGTGGAAACACCATATATTTT	CASSVSQGSGNTIYF
TRBV7-8	TRBD2	15	TRBJ2-7	NA	TGTGCCAGCAGCCCGCTAGCGGGAGGATCCTACGAGCAGTACTTC	CASSPLAGGSYEQYF
TRBV7-2	NA	15	TRBJ1-6	NA	TGTGCCAGCAGCCCCGACACCGTCGGCGATTCACCCCTCCACTTT	CASSPDTVGDSPLHF
TRBV3-1/TRBV3-2	TRBD2	15	TRBJ2-5	NA	TGTGCCAGCAGCCAACCGGGACTAGAGGCAGAGACCCAGTACTTC	CASSQPGLEAETQYF
TRBV18	TRBD1	16	TRBJ1-5	once	TGTGCCAGCTCACCACCGGGACAGCAAGGCAATCAGCCCCAGCATTTT	CASSPPGQQGNQPQHF
TRBV19	NA	15	TRBJ1-2	NA	TGTGCCAGTAGCGCTGGGGCAGATAACCTCTATGGCTACACCTTC	CASSAGADNLYGYTF
TRBV6-5	NA	12	TRBJ1-2	NA	TGTGCCAGCACGGGCTCCCGGACAGAGGGCACCTTC	CASTGSRTEGTF
TRBV5-1	TRBD2	15	TRBJ2-5	NA	TGCGCCAGCTCGACTAGCGGGATATTCCAAGAGACCCAGTACTTC	CASSTSGIFQETQYF
TRBV6-5	NA	12	TRBJ1-6	NA	TGTGCCAGCAGAGCACCTAATTCACCCCTCCACTTT	CASRAPNSPLHF
TRBV6-5	NA	14	TRBJ1-2	NA	TGTGCCAGTTCATTCGGATTCCGGAGTGGTGGCTACACCTTC	CASSFGFRSGGYTF
TRBV5-1	NA	13	TRBJ2-5	NA	TGCGCCAGCAGCAACTGGTACCAAGAGACCCAGTACTTC	CASSNWYQETQYF
TRBV6-2/TRBV6-3	NA	14	TRBJ1-2	NA	TGTGCCAGCAGTTTTGCAGGGGCTGACTATGGCTACACCTTC	CASSFAGADYGYTF
TRBV9	NA	16	TRBJ2-3	NA	TGTGCCAGCAGCGCATCCGGGGGGCACCGCACAGATACGCAGTATTTT	CASSASGGHRTDTQYF
TRBV24-1	TRBD2	16	TRBJ2-1	NA	TGTGCCACCAGTGTTATAGCGGGAGGATCCTACAATGAGCAGTTCTTC	CATSVIAGGSYNEQFF
TRBV9	TRBD1	15	TRBJ1-1	NA	TGTGCCAGCAGCGTGGCGGACAGGGAGACAGTTGGAGCTTTCTTT	CASSVADRETVGAFF
TRBV7-2	NA	13	TRBJ1-2	NA	TGTGCCAGCAGCGTGGACAGCCTATATGGCTACACCTTC	CASSVDSLYGYTF
TRBV30	TRBD1	16	TRBJ1-4	NA	TGTGCCTGGAGTTCGACAGGGTTTGCAACTAATGAAAAACTGTTTTTT	CAWSSTGFATNEKLFF
TRBV6-5	TRBD1	15	TRBJ1-2	NA	TGTGCCAGCAGTTATGGGACAGGGGGAATCTATGGCTACACCTTC	CASSYGTGGIYGYTF
TRBV19	NA	13	TRBJ2-7	once	TGTGCCAGTAGCCTCGTCGGCGGAGGCGAGCAGTACTTC	CASSLVGGGEQYF
TRBV18	TRBD2	17	TRBJ2-1	NA	TGTGCCAGCTCACCACGCACCGGGACTAGCGGGTTCAATGAGCAGTTCTTC	CASSPRTGTSGFNEQFF
TRBV14	NA	12	TRBJ2-5	once	TGTGCCAGCAGCCTCTTCGAGGGGACCCAGTACTTC	CASSLFEGTQYF
TRBV3-1/TRBV3-2	NA	15	TRBJ2-3	NA	TGTGCCAGCAGCCAAGATCCCCGACTGACAGATACGCAGTATTTT	CASSQDPRLTDTQYF
TRBV5-3	NA	15	TRBJ1-5	NA	TGTGCCAGAAGCTTCAAATTAAGGAGGAATCAGCCCCAGCATTTT	CARSFKLRRNQPQHF
TRBV6-1	NA	14	TRBJ2-3	NA	TGTGCCAGCAGTGAAGCTTCTCGCACAGATACGCAGTATTTT	CASSEASRTDTQYF
TRBV4-1	TRBD1	17	TRBJ1-5	NA	TGCGCCAGCAGCCAAGACGCAACCCTGACAGGGTATCAGCCCCAGCATTTT	CASSQDATLTGYQPQHF
TRBV9	NA	15	TRBJ1-3	NA	TGTGCCAGCAGCGTAGCCGGGGTTGAGGGAAACACCATATATTTT	CASSVAGVEGNTIYF